These 26 T cell receptor beta chains came from one sample sequenced in a study of T cell responses to AZD1222 COVID-19 vaccine (dated by TCRdb to the early 2020s). Library prep was done by the immunoSEQ multiplex PCR assay. Held by TCRdb, this immuneACCESS table contains in-frame sequences only and omits some clones. Under half of the omission traces to an unresolved V gene where checked; the cause of the rest is unknown. For this sample the table gives about 130,000 clones, of which roughly 90% were detected only once. The biggest ten clones account for 3.5% to 5% of the sample. The time point tag for this specimen amounts to: baseline before first vaccination. The sample consisted of peripheral blood, taken on day 0 of AZD1222 vaccination. The receptors here all came from an adult in good health.

The chain employs TRBV29-1 and TRBJ1-2; no reliable D call. Germline V CDR1 and CDR2: SQVTM, ANQGSEA. The CDR3 is 12 amino acids. The V end lost 7 bases, the J end lost 6 bases, and 15 bases lay between the germline ends. CDR3 sequence (DNA): TGCAGCGCCCCCAAGCGGGGTGATGGCTACACCTTC. Residues: CSAPKRGDGYTF.

V gene TRBV28 combines with J gene TRBJ1-5; D unclear. Germline CDR1 and CDR2: MDHEN and SYDVKM. V was cut by 7 bases and J by 1 base, with 14 bases left in between. This CDR3 has 15 amino acids. CDR3 sequence (DNA): TGTGCCAGCAACCGGGCCGGACGGAGCAATCAGCCCCAGCATTTT. Its protein product is CASNRAGRSNQPQHF.

This clone has only a few counts. The chain carries TRBV5-1 and TRBJ1-1; no definite D call. V was cut by 4 bases and J by 3 bases, with 10 bases left in between. Germline V gene sequence: CDR1 SGHRS, CDR2 YFSETQ. There are 13 residues in the CDR3. CDR3 residues: CASSPRLDTEAFF. In DNA, the CDR3 is TGCGCCAGCAGCCCAAGGTTGGACACTGAAGCTTTCTTT. Supplemented by reference TRBV5-1 and TRBJ1-1, the full variable domain reads KAGVTQTPRYLIKTRGQQVTLSCSPISGHRSVSWYQQTPGQGLQFLFEYFSETQRNKGNFPGRFSGRQFSNSRSEMNVSTLELGDSALYLCASSPRLDTEAFFGQGTRLTVV.

The CDR3 region has the DNA TGTGCCAGCAGTTACTCGATTTTAGACGGCTACGAGCAGTACTTC. Protein product: CASSYSILDGYEQYF. V and J are TRBV6-5 and TRBJ2-7; no definite D call. V lost 0 bases and J lost 3, with 12 bases in between. The CDR3 has 15 amino acids. Germline V gene data show CDR1 as MNHEY and CDR2 as SVGAGI.

This rearrangement joins TRBV28 to TRBJ1-3, with no clear D. Germline V gives CDR1 MDHEN, CDR2 SYDVKM. V was cut by 3 bases and J by 2 bases, with 11 bases left in between. This CDR3 comprises 15 residues. CDR3 loop: CASSFVRAAGNTIYF. The DNA for the CDR3 is TGTGCCAGCAGTTTCGTTAGGGCTGCTGGAAACACCATATATTTT.

This clone was observed a single time. CDR3: CASGTLGWRGSSYNSPLHF. In DNA, the CDR3 is TGCGCCAGCGGAACTTTGGGGTGGAGAGGAAGCTCCTATAATTCACCCCTCCACTTT. The V and J genes are TRBV23-1 and TRBJ1-6; the D is unclear. TRBV23-1 is an open reading frame, and its role is uncertain. V was trimmed by 8 bases and J by 0 bases, leaving 23 bases between them. This CDR3 is built from 19 residues.

The rearrangement links TRBV6-5 to TRBJ2-3; D is unclear. In germline, CDR1 is MNHEY, CDR2 SVGAGI. The V end was cut by 6 bases, the J end by 1 base, with 8 bases between. CDR3 length: 13 residues. The CDR3 loop reads CASRDTGTDTQYF. DNA for the CDR3: TGTGCCAGCAGGGATACGGGCACAGATACGCAGTATTTT.

The chain employs TRBV5-4 and TRBJ2-2; TRBD2 might be the D (6 bases). The CDR3 totals 16 residues. Germline V gene sequence: CDR1 SGHNT, CDR2 YYREEE (reference sequence). Trimming cost V 4 bases and J 1 base, with 14 bases left between them. The CDR3 loop is CASSRGTSRNTGELFF. CDR3 DNA: TGTGCCAGCAGCCGAGGAACTAGCAGGAACACCGGGGAGCTGTTTTTT.

This clone was seen only once. This sequence joins TRBV28 and TRBJ2-7; 7 bases agree with TRBD1. With 6 bases clipped from V and 2 bases from J, the junction kept 4 bases outside the gene matches. From germline, CDR1 is MDHEN and CDR2 SYDVKM. This CDR3 spans 13 amino acids. In nucleotides, the CDR3 is TGTGCCAGCAGACCGGGACAGACCTACGAGCAGTACTTC. Its protein product is CASRPGQTYEQYF. Full variable domain (remainder filled in from reference TRBV28 and TRBJ2-7): DVKVTQSSRYLVKRTGEKVFLECVQDMDHENMFWYRQDPGLGLRLIYFSYDVKMKEKGDIPEGYSVSREKKERFSLILESASTNQTSMYLCASRPGQTYEQYFGPGTRLTVT.

This sequence joins TRBV28 and TRBJ2-3, with TRBD2 matching 8 bases. Germline V gene sequence: CDR1 MDHEN, CDR2 SYDVKM. This CDR3 has 17 residues. V lost 8 bases and J lost 3; bases outside the gene matches: 16. The DNA of the CDR3 is TGTGCCAGCTGGAGACGGGGGGGTATTGATTTGACAGATACGCAGTATTTT. Translated, it gives CASWRRGGIDLTDTQYF.

The chain carries TRBV11-2 and TRBJ1-1; D unclear. Germline CDR1 SGHAT, CDR2 FQNNGV. CDR3 length equals 13 residues. The V and J ends lost 1 base and 3 bases respectively, with 6 bases between them. The CDR3 region has the DNA TGTGCCAGCAGCTTAGTAGCGGACACTGAAGCTTTCTTT. Translation gives CASSLVADTEAFF.

The chain uses TRBV6-5 and TRBJ1-5; the D gene is possibly TRBD1 (5 bases). V lost 4 bases and J 6 bases, leaving 16 bases between the germline ends. There are 15 residues in the CDR3. Germline-derived CDR1 and CDR2 are MNHEY and SVGAGI. DNA for the CDR3: TGTGCCAGCAGTTTTAAGGGGTGGACGTTTCAGCCCCAGCATTTT. It translates to CASSFKGWTFQPQHF.

This clone was counted a single time. The rearrangement uses TRBV2 and TRBJ1-2; no reliable D call. V lost 2 bases and J lost 4, with 2 bases in between. This CDR3 contains 11 residues. Germline V gives CDR1 SNHLY, CDR2 FYNNEI. The CDR3 loop reads CASSESYGYTF. In nucleotides, the CDR3 is TGTGCCAGCAGTGAATCCTATGGCTACACCTTC.

In DNA, the CDR3 is TGTGCCAGCAGCCAAAATTCGGGCTACAATAATTCACCCCTCCACTTT. Amino acids: CASSQNSGYNNSPLHF. This chain connects TRBV2 to TRBJ1-6; no reliable D call. Germline CDR1 and CDR2: SNHLY and FYNNEI. V dropped 6 bases and J dropped 5 bases, with 17 bases sitting between them. This CDR3 contains 16 residues.

V gene TRBV3-1 (or the pseudogene TRBV3-2) combines with J gene TRBJ1-4, with D tentatively TRBD1 (5 bases). CDR3 size: 12 residues. Trimming removed 3 bases at V and 6 bases at J, with 5 bases between. The germline V gene has CDR1 LGHDT and CDR2 YNNKEL (reference sequence). The CDR3 is CASSQGHEKLFF. CDR3 bases: TGTGCCAGCAGCCAGGGGCATGAAAAACTGTTTTTT.

V usage is TRBV18 and J usage is TRBJ1-5; 7 nucleotides match TRBD1. Germline V CDR1 and CDR2: KGHSH, LQKENI. V shed 6 bases and J 4 bases; nucleotides not matched to a gene: 6. The CDR3 loop spans 14 amino acids. CDR3 amino acids: CASSPAGGNQPQHF. For the CDR3, the DNA is TGTGCCAGCTCCCCAGCAGGGGGTAATCAGCCCCAGCATTTT.

The chain is built from TRBV4-3 and TRBJ1-1; 9 positions match TRBD1. Germline trimming cut 6 bases from V and 5 bases from J; bases unmatched to any gene: 10. In germline, CDR1 is LGHNA, CDR2 YSLEER. The CDR3 runs to 15 residues. CDR3 nucleotide sequence: TGCGCCAGCAGGGATAATCGACAGGGGGAGACTGAAGCTTTCTTT. Encoded protein: CASRDNRQGETEAFF.

This rearrangement joins TRBV19 to TRBJ1-5; D gene ambiguous. Germline-derived CDR1 and CDR2 are LNHDA and SQIVND (reference sequence). V lost 1 base and J lost 5, with 9 bases in between. The CDR3 loop spans 14 amino acids. CDR3 loop: CASSIVEEDQPQHF. The DNA of the CDR3 is TGTGCCAGTAGTATAGTTGAGGAGGATCAGCCCCAGCATTTT.

The chain combines TRBV9 with TRBJ1-2; D remains ambiguous. The germline CDR1 and CDR2 sequences are SGDLS and YYNGEE. CDR3 length: 14 residues. The germline V and J ends were trimmed by 0 bases and 8 bases, with 14 bases remaining between them. Written as DNA, the CDR3 is TGTGCCAGCAGCGTAGTTTCGCTAGCGGGAGGCTACACCTTC. Translated, it gives CASSVVSLAGGYTF.

V usage is TRBV28 and J usage is TRBJ1-5; tentative D call: TRBD1 (5 bases). Germline V lookup: CDR1 MDHEN, CDR2 SYDVKM. The CDR3 extends over 15 amino acids. The V end lost 6 bases, the J end lost 0 bases, and 12 bases lay between the germline ends. The CDR3 sequence is CASRAAGDSNQPQHF. The CDR3 DNA reads TGTGCCAGCAGGGCCGCGGGGGATAGCAATCAGCCCCAGCATTTT.

The chain carries TRBV28 and TRBJ2-5; TRBD2 aligns across 9 bases. In germline, CDR1 is MDHEN, CDR2 SYDVKM. With V trimmed by 8 bases and J by 4 bases, 17 bases remained unmatched. The CDR3 extends over 17 amino acids. CDR3 loop: CASVSAGGNLLGETQYF. CDR3 bases: TGTGCCAGCGTCTCGGCGGGGGGGAACCTTTTGGGAGAGACCCAGTACTTC.

This chain connects TRBV19 to TRBJ2-1, with TRBD2 as a possible D gene (7 bases). Germline V gives CDR1 LNHDA, CDR2 SQIVND (reference sequence). The CDR3 is 14 residues long. V was pared by 3 bases and J by 6 bases, with 12 bases between. This CDR3 reads CASSMGGLGNEQFF. The CDR3 DNA sequence: TGTGCCAGTAGTATGGGGGGGCTCGGCAATGAGCAGTTCTTC.

This clone appeared a single time. The chain uses TRBV5-4 and TRBJ1-6; no definite D call. The V end lost 3 bases, the J end lost 4 bases, and 8 bases lay between the germline ends. The germline V gene has CDR1 SGHNT and CDR2 YYREEE (reference sequence). The CDR3 has 14 residues. CDR3 protein: CASSSDGYNSPLHF. The DNA of the CDR3 is TGTGCCAGCAGCTCGGACGGGTATAATTCACCCCTCCACTTT.

The chain links TRBV7-2 to TRBJ2-3; perhaps TRBD1 as D (5 bases). This CDR3 has 14 residues. Trimming stripped 5 bases from V and 7 bases from J, with 16 bases between. Germline V gene data show CDR1 as SGHTA and CDR2 as FQGNSA. In DNA, the CDR3 is TGTGCCAGCAGCCCCGGTTTGGGGCCATATACGCAGTATTTT. Translating it yields CASSPGLGPYTQYF. The variable domain in full, completed from reference TRBV7-2 and TRBJ2-3, reads GAGVSQSPSNKVTEKGKDVELRCDPISGHTALYWYRQSLGQGLEFLIYFQGNSAPDKSGLPSDRFSAERTGGSVSTLTIQRTQQEDSAVYLCASSPGLGPYTQYFGPGTRLTVL.

The rearrangement joins TRBV29-1 to TRBJ2-5; TRBD2 matches 12 bases. CDR1 and CDR2 from the germline V gene are SQVTM and ANQGSEA. Unmatched junction bases numbered 5, after V lost 4 bases and J lost 5 bases. This CDR3 is 14 amino acids long. CDR3 region: CSVGRTSGTETQYF. The CDR3 region has the DNA TGCAGCGTTGGGAGGACTAGCGGGACGGAGACCCAGTACTTC.

The chain combines TRBV6-1 with TRBJ1-1; no definite D call. V was pared by 2 bases and J by 3 bases, with 7 bases between. Per germline, CDR1 MNHNS and CDR2 SASEGT. The CDR3 extends over 13 amino acids. CDR3 loop: CASSESYDTEAFF. The CDR3 DNA sequence: TGTGCCAGCAGTGAAAGTTACGACACTGAAGCTTTCTTT.